Listed below are T cell receptor beta chains from one sample, sequenced in a study of T cell changes during pregnancy in multiple sclerosis. Sequencing used immunoSEQ multiplex PCR; TCRdb keeps in-frame clones, though not all of them. The sample lists 65,000 to 90,000 clones; 80% to 95% were seen once. The sequences come from peripheral blood, collected in the second trimester of pregnancy. These receptors came from a female donor with multiple sclerosis, enrolled in a pregnancy study. CDR3s include the opening cysteine and the closing phenylalanine or tryptophan. A D gene is named only where the DNA matches it firmly. For some rows the clone size is stated as once, few or many, or as a class when expanded; others skip it.

TGTGCCAGCAGCTTCGGACACGGTCGGGATACGCAGTATTTT | CASSFGHGRDTQYF | TRBJ2-3 | TRBV7-3 | - | -
TGCGCCAGCAGCTTGGAGGTCGGGGGTAGCTATGGCTACACCTTC | CASSLEVGGSYGYTF | TRBJ1-2 | TRBV5-1 | - | -
TGTGCCAGCTTCGGACAGGGTAGGAATCAGCCCCAGCATTTT | CASFGQGRNQPQHF | TRBJ1-5 | TRBV28 | TRBD1 | -
TGTGCCAGCAGTCCGAGCGGACTCTTGAACACTGAAGCTTTCTTT | CASSPSGLLNTEAFF | TRBJ1-1 | TRBV27 | - | -
TGTGCCAGCAGTCAAGGGGGCTCGGCCAAAAACATTCAGTACTTC | CASSQGGSAKNIQYF | TRBJ2-4 | TRBV27 | TRBD1 | -
TGTGCCGGCGGGGGCTCTGGGGCCAACGTCCTGACTTTC | CAGGGSGANVLTF | TRBJ2-6 | TRBV2 | TRBD2 | -
TGCGCCAGCAGCCAAGTGACAACTAACTATGGCTACACCTTC | CASSQVTTNYGYTF | TRBJ1-2 | TRBV4-1 | - | -
TGTGCCAGTATGCTGACAGGTAACCAAGAGACCCAGTACTTC | CASMLTGNQETQYF | TRBJ2-5 | TRBV19 | - | -
TGTGCCAGCAGTGACTCCATAGGTTCGGGGAGAGGTGAGCAGTTCTTC | CASSDSIGSGRGEQFF | TRBJ2-1 | TRBV6-4 | - | -
TGTGCCAGTAGTATCTCGGAACAGGTCTATAATTCACCCCTCCACTTT | CASSISEQVYNSPLHF | TRBJ1-6 | TRBV19 | - | few
TGCGCCAGCAGCTTGGTAGGACAGGGAGGGACTGAAGCTTTCTTT | CASSLVGQGGTEAFF | TRBJ1-1 | TRBV5-1 | TRBD1 | -
TGTGCCAGCAGCTTACCGGGAGTTGATGAGCAGTTCTTC | CASSLPGVDEQFF | TRBJ2-1 | TRBV5-6 | - | -
TGTGCCAGCAGCTTAAGTCGGGTGGTGAACACCGGGGAGCTGTTTTTT | CASSLSRVVNTGELFF | TRBJ2-2 | TRBV13 | - | -
TGTGCCAGCCAACGGACAGGGTCTAATGAAGCTTTCTTT | CASQRTGSNEAFF | TRBJ1-1 | TRBV27 | TRBD1 | -
TGTGCCAGCAGCCAAGAGTGGGATACGCAGTATTTT | CASSQEWDTQYF | TRBJ2-3 | TRBV9 | - | -
TGTGCCAGTAGAGGGGGCAGCACCCAGTACTTC | CASRGGSTQYF | TRBJ2-5 | TRBV19 | TRBD1 | -
TGTGCCAGTAGTCCGGGACAGAAGAAGTATGGCTACACCTTC | CASSPGQKKYGYTF | TRBJ1-2 | TRBV19 | TRBD1 | -
TGTGCCAGCAGCTGGACCGGGACAGGGTATTCTTCCTATGGCTACACCTTC | CASSWTGTGYSSYGYTF | TRBJ1-2 | TRBV5-6 | TRBD1 | -
TGCAGTGCTCTAGACCGATACGAGCAGTACTTC | CSALDRYEQYF | TRBJ2-7 | TRBV20-1 | - | -
TGCGCCAGCAGCTCAGAATATGGCTACACCTTC | CASSSEYGYTF | TRBJ1-2 | TRBV5-1 | - | -
TGCGCCAGCAGTGATCCACGGCTAGACACAGATACGCAGTATTTT | CASSDPRLDTDTQYF | TRBJ2-3 | TRBV10-1 | - | -
TGTGCCAGCAGCGGAGCCGGGACTAGCAGATACAATGAGCAGTTCTTC | CASSGAGTSRYNEQFF | TRBJ2-1 | TRBV9 | TRBD2 | -
TGTGCCAGCAGAAAACAGGGGGCAACTGAAGCTTTCTTT | CASRKQGATEAFF | TRBJ1-1 | TRBV13 | TRBD1 | -
TGTGCCAGCAGTTTATCTCCGGGGGTGACCGGGGAGCTGTTTTTT | CASSLSPGVTGELFF | TRBJ2-2 | TRBV27 | - | once